The clone carrying this TCR beta chain was counted once. This record comes from a study of blood T cell repertoires in COVID-19. Measured with immunoSEQ multiplex PCR; TCRdb has only the in-frame clones, and not every one. The table shows some 130,000 clones, with roughly four fifths occurring only once. The origin of this receptor is a man between 35 and 55 years old with acute COVID-19. The sequencing sample was made of PBMCs or T cells enriched from blood (not recorded which).

In nucleotides, the CDR3 is TGTGCCAGCAGTTTTGGCGGGGGCTATCACACTGAAGCTTTCTTT. Amino acid sequence: CASSFGGGYHTEAFF. The chain links TRBV28 to TRBJ1-1, with a tentative D call TRBD1 (6 bases). V lost 3 bases to trimming and J lost 3 bases, with 14 bases between them. This CDR3 is built from 15 residues. The germline V gene encodes CDR1 MDHEN and CDR2 SYDVKM.